The next 8 T cell receptor beta chains were all read from a single sample in a study of T cell responses to AZD1222 COVID-19 vaccine. Clones were read by immunoSEQ multiplex PCR, and TCRdb kept only the in-frame ones, dropping some. The table shows roughly 65,000 clones, with roughly 90% occurring only once. Sequenced here: peripheral blood, sampled on day 0 of AZD1222 vaccination. Source of these receptors: an adult in good health.

The chain recombines TRBV2 with TRBJ2-7; TRBD1 aligns across 7 bases. Looked up from germline, CDR1 is SNHLY and CDR2 is FYNNEI. The CDR3 totals 16 residues. Trimming removed 1 base from V and 2 bases from J; junction bases left unmatched: 8. CDR3 DNA: TGTGCCAGCAGTGAAGGGCACAGGGGATTTGCCTACGAGCAGTACTTC. This translates into CASSEGHRGFAYEQYF.

The gene calls are TRBV9 and TRBJ1-6, with D uncertain. CDR1 and CDR2 (germline): SGDLS, YYNGEE. Trimming left V 3 bases short and J 7 bases short, with 5 bases between. The CDR3 extends over 12 amino acids. In nucleotides, the CDR3 is TGTGCCAGCAGCGCCCTCAATTCACCCCTCCACTTT. Amino acid sequence: CASSALNSPLHF.

A word on this clone: A much larger clonotype is one base distant, so this may be a read error. V is TRBV4-2 and J is TRBJ2-6; 7 positions agree with TRBD2. This CDR3 region has 16 residues. Germline CDR1 is LGHNA and CDR2 is YNFKEQ. V lost 1 base, J lost 2 bases, and 2 bases stayed unmatched. The CDR3 DNA sequence: TGTGCCAGCAGCCAAGTTGGGGGGGCTGGGGCCAACGTCCTGACTTTC. It is translated as CASSQVGGAGANVLTF.

The chain couples TRBV2 to TRBJ2-7, with D perhaps being TRBD1 or TRBD2 (5 bases each). CDR1 and CDR2 (germline): SNHLY, FYNNEI. Trimming cost V 7 bases and J 2 bases, with 15 bases left between them. There are 14 residues in the CDR3. In DNA form, the CDR3 reads TGTGCCAGCAAGTTTGACCAGGGAGCCTACGAGCAGTACTTC. Its translation is CASKFDQGAYEQYF. The full variable domain, with the rest looked up from reference TRBV2 and TRBJ2-7, is EPEVTQTPSHQVTQMGQEVILRCVPISNHLYFYWYRQILGQKVEFLVSFYNNEISEKSEIFDDQFSVERPDGSNFTLKIRSTKLEDSAMYFCASKFDQGAYEQYFGPGTRLTVT.

This chain uses TRBV3-1 (or the pseudogene TRBV3-2) with TRBJ1-2, with D hard to call. Germline lookup yields CDR1 LGHDT and CDR2 YNNKEL (reference sequence). CDR3 length: 11 amino acids. V was pared by 2 bases and J by 5 bases, with 3 bases between. The CDR3 DNA follows: TGTGCCAGCAGCCAAATATATGGCTACACCTTC. Amino acids: CASSQIYGYTF.

The chain couples TRBV7-6 to TRBJ1-6, with unresolved D. Germline lookup yields CDR1 SGHVS and CDR2 FNYEAQ. The CDR3 covers 13 residues. V lost 4 bases, J lost 7 bases, and 8 bases lay in between. CDR3 coding DNA: TGTGCCAGCAGCTCCCTGGGGAATTCACCCCTCCACTTT. This gives the protein CASSSLGNSPLHF.

The chain combines TRBV6-5 with TRBJ2-7; D possibly corresponds to TRBD2 (6 bases). Looked up from germline, CDR1 is MNHEY and CDR2 is SVGAGI. The CDR3 runs to 15 residues. The V gene lost 0 bases and the J gene lost 2 bases, with 11 bases spanning the gap. The DNA of the CDR3 is TGTGCCAGCAGTTACTCGATGGGGGGAGCCTACGAGCAGTACTTC. The encoded protein is CASSYSMGGAYEQYF.

The V and J genes are TRBV7-9 and TRBJ1-1; TRBD1 agrees at 7 bases. This CDR3 comprises 16 residues. Germline CDR1 SEHNR, CDR2 FQNEAQ (reference sequence). Trimming removed 8 bases from V and 2 bases from J; junction bases left unmatched: 14. For the CDR3, the DNA is TGTGCCAGCCTCCAATCCGAGGGGGCGCCCAACACTGAAGCTTTCTTT. It specifies CASLQSEGAPNTEAFF.